These 13 T cell receptor beta chains originate from one sample sequenced in a study of T cells in tuberculosis. The method was immunoSEQ multiplex PCR; TCRdb's version includes in-frame clones alone and lacks a portion of them. The table shows about 24,000 clones, with roughly 95% occurring only once. The sequencing sample was made of PBMCs. All receptors come from a donor under 30 with latent tuberculosis or without tuberculosis infection.

The rearrangement links TRBV7-3 to TRBJ2-3; D is undetermined. The CDR3 totals 18 residues. Germline CDR1 reads SGHTA; CDR2 reads FQGTGA. V lost 4 bases to trimming and J lost 7 bases, with 27 bases between them. The CDR3: CASSSQPTVHGSRNTQYF. In DNA form, the CDR3 reads TGTGCCAGCAGCTCCCAGCCCACAGTCCACGGCTCAAGGAATACGCAGTATTTT.

The CDR3 DNA reads TGTGCCAGCAGTTCTCCGGGACAGCCTTACGAGCAGTACGTC. Protein: CASSSPGQPYEQYV. The V gene is TRBV7-9, the J gene TRBJ2-7; TRBD1 matches at 7 bases. V lost 6 bases, J lost 4 bases, and 9 bases stayed unmatched. This CDR3 is built from 14 residues. Germline CDR1 and CDR2: SEHNR and FQNEAQ (reference sequence).

J is TRBJ1-5 and V is TRBV27, with 8 bases fitting TRBD1. CDR1 and CDR2 from the germline V gene are MNHEY and SMNVEV (reference sequence). Trimming at V came to 9 bases and at J to 1 base, leaving 5 bases not matched to a gene. CDR3 length: 14 residues. This CDR3 reads CARHRGGSNQPQHF. CDR3 bases: TGTGCCAGGCACAGGGGGGGGAGCAATCAGCCCCAGCATTTT.

V usage is TRBV5-4 and J usage is TRBJ2-7; TRBD1 matches at 8 bases. J gave up 4 bases and V 2 bases, and 5 bases lay outside the gene matches. Per germline, CDR1 SGHNT and CDR2 YYREEE (reference sequence). This CDR3 region has 14 residues. The CDR3 DNA is TGTGCCAGCAGCTTCCAGGGGGCGCAATACGAGCAGTACTTC. This sequence encodes CASSFQGAQYEQYF.

This chain uses TRBV13 with TRBJ2-3; the D gene is possibly TRBD2 (6 bases). V was cut by 2 bases and J by 2 bases, with 8 bases left in between. The CDR3 extends over 14 amino acids. Germline assignment: CDR1 PRHDT and CDR2 FYEKMQ (reference sequence). The CDR3 is CASSLRGFTDTQYF. The DNA for the CDR3 is TGTGCCAGCAGCTTACGGGGGTTCACAGATACGCAGTATTTT. The whole variable domain, filled in from reference TRBV13 and TRBJ2-3, reads AAGVIQSPRHLIKEKRETATLKCYPIPRHDTVYWYQQGPGQDPQFLISFYEKMQSDKGSIPDRFSAQQFSDYHSELNMSSLELGDSALYFCASSLRGFTDTQYFGPGTRLTVL.

The chain is built from TRBV5-1 and TRBJ2-7; 7 positions match TRBD2. The junction had 1 base not matched to a gene; V was cut back by 0 bases and J by 4 bases. Germline V lookup: CDR1 SGHRS, CDR2 YFSETQ. There are 13 residues in the CDR3. Here the CDR3 DNA reads TGCGCCAGCAGCTTGGTGGGAGGGTACGAGCAGTACGTC. This sequence encodes CASSLVGGYEQYV.

This clone appeared a single time. J is TRBJ2-7 and V is TRBV14, with D hard to call. The CDR3 sequence is 11 residues long. Trimming took off 1 base at V and 7 bases at J, with 5 bases between the two ends. Germline V gene sequence: CDR1 SGHDN, CDR2 FVKESK. The CDR3 region is CASSQVREQYF. DNA of the CDR3: TGTGCCAGCAGCCAAGTGAGGGAGCAGTACTTC.

This chain links TRBV6-5 with TRBJ1-5; possibly TRBD1 for D (5 bases). Trimming removed 3 bases from V and 1 base from J, with 10 bases in between. The CDR3 is 15 amino acids. Germline-derived CDR1 and CDR2 are MNHEY and SVGAGI. In DNA form, the CDR3 reads TGTGCCAGCAGTTATGATGGGGGGAGCAATCAGCCCCAGCATTTT. Its translation: CASSYDGGSNQPQHF.

This rearrangement joins TRBV23-1 to TRBJ2-1, with 12 bases lining up with TRBD2. TRBV23-1 is an open reading frame whose function is uncertain. CDR3 length: 17 residues. Losses at the gene ends were 8 bases for V and 5 bases for J; bases not matched to a gene: 13. The CDR3 here is CASVERTSGDPHNEQFF. CDR3 coding DNA: TGCGCCAGCGTAGAAAGGACTAGCGGGGATCCACACAATGAGCAGTTCTTC.

The J gene is TRBJ2-3, the V gene TRBV27, with TRBD2 identical over 7 bases. The V segment lost 5 bases and the J segment 2 bases; nucleotides outside the gene matches: 7. Germline loops: CDR1 MNHEY, CDR2 SMNVEV (reference sequence). The CDR3 is 15 amino acids. CDR3 residues: CASSHGGENTDTQYF. The CDR3 DNA reads TGTGCCAGCAGTCATGGGGGGGAGAACACAGATACGCAGTATTTT.

The genes are TRBV9 and TRBJ1-1; D not resolved. V was cut by 2 bases and J by 5 bases, with 10 bases left in between. Germline V lookup: CDR1 SGDLS, CDR2 YYNGEE. The CDR3 has 13 residues. CDR3 region: CASSVSWRTEAFF. For the CDR3, the DNA is TGTGCCAGCAGCGTGAGTTGGAGGACTGAAGCTTTCTTT. The full variable domain, with the rest looked up from reference TRBV9 and TRBJ1-1, is DSGVTQTPKHLITATGQRVTLRCSPRSGDLSVYWYQQSLDQGLQFLIQYYNGEERAKGNILERFSAQQFPDLHSELNLSSLELGDSALYFCASSVSWRTEAFFGQGTRLTVV.

The chain couples TRBV2 to TRBJ2-3, with 12 nucleotides matching TRBD2. This CDR3 spans 15 amino acids. Germline CDR1 SNHLY, CDR2 FYNNEI. The trim removed 7 bases at V and 6 bases at J, leaving 8 bases unmatched. The CDR3, as DNA: TGTGCCAGCAAGACGACTAGCGGGGGTTTGGATACGCAGTATTTT. Amino acids: CASKTTSGGLDTQYF.

The V call is TRBV2, the J call TRBJ1-6; TRBD1 matches at 9 bases. Germline trimming cut 0 bases from V and 9 bases from J; bases unmatched to any gene: 12. This CDR3 has 18 amino acids. The V gene's germline CDR1 is SNHLY and CDR2 FYNNEI. The CDR3 DNA reads TGTGCCAGCAGTGAAGCGCTTCAGAGGGACAGGGAAGTTTCACCCCTCCACTTT. Translating it yields CASSEALQRDREVSPLHF.